This TCR beta chain was found in a study of cytomegalovirus exposure and HLA in healthy donors (dated by TCRdb to about 2017). For the wider study: A later analysis indicated that the 120 or so validation repertoires were generated on the platform also employed for the 700 or so repertoires of the first cohort. The study aimed to test whether signatures of past pathogen exposure could be identified by cataloging public T cell receptors. The study combined high-throughput TCR immunosequencing, statistical association of individual TCRs with disease status, and machine learning to predict cytomegalovirus infection status. Along with the roughly 700-subject first cohort, a separate validation cohort of 120 different subjects was used. Results and caveats for the whole study, not just this receptor: The authors suggested that the approach could potentially be generalized to other disease states and immunological phenotypes. The validation cohort had no HLA typing available for a later analysis, so co-occurrence within that cohort was assessed over all 130 or so repertoires. A later analysis found that TCRs clustered in the first cohort also tended to co-occur in the 110 or so validation repertoires, with 94% of cluster scores above 0. Most TCR sequences were seen in very few donors, while some public TCRs were found in many individuals. Three of the identified cytomegalovirus-associated TCR beta chains were confirmed in vitro to be specific for cytomegalovirus antigens. The study listed approximately 160 TCR beta chains as associated with cytomegalovirus. The classifier was reported to diagnose cytomegalovirus status with high specificity and sensitivity in both the original cohort and the validation cohort.

The CDR3 numbers 15 residues from cysteine through phenylalanine. Of the read, only the CDR3 DNA is kept; its 45 bases are in frame from base 1. V lost 5 bases and J lost 8 bases, and the count of bases not matched to a germline gene is 9. Reading the germline V gene gives CDR1 MDHEN and CDR2 SYDVKM. Separate from the roughly 700-subject first cohort, the validation cohort of 120 subjects was the group to which the donors belonged. The receptor library was made with the immunoSEQ multiplex PCR assay. The original pipeline was this. A statistical classification framework was built to diagnose cytomegalovirus status from the catalog of TCR beta chain sequences. The source is immuneACCESS, and TCRdb retained only in-frame sequences with V and J called. Part of the clones is not carried over; for the studies checked, unresolved V genes explain less than half of this, and the remainder is unexplained. The V and J calls and clone size were taken over from that table, and D and trimming were inferred from the DNA. The sample profile shows over 150,000 clones; 65% to 90% of them were found once. The ten biggest clones cover over 10% of the sample.

Comments on this clone: Its binding antigen is unknown. Base-call qualities are not available, and no considerably larger clone is one nucleotide away.

This clonotype was sampled from a woman under 40 in good health and CMV-seropositive. Recombination connected TRBV28 to TRBJ2-1, with TRBD2 identical over 10 junction bases. The sample comprised PBMCs. The CDR3 reads as follows: CASSPHSGRVYEQFF. The nucleotide sequence reads TGTGCCAGCAGTCCCCACAGCGGGAGGGTTTATGAGCAGTTCTTC.